The 14 T cell receptor beta chains below were found in one sample sequenced in a study of blood T cells in healthy people across ages (dated by TCRdb to about 2015). The library was produced with 5' RACE. Sequencing was carried out with an Illumina HiSeq 2500. A second PCR of roughly 6 to 11 cycles was run with a J-beta primer mix and a sample-barcoded 5' primer. TCRdb reanalyzed the raw reads on its own, using fastp at Q25 for trimming and MiXCR for clone calling, and kept in-frame beta chains. Here each entry gathers all rows of one CDR3 protein and keeps the most common genes and DNA. This sample lists some 900,000 distinct CDR3 sequences; roughly 43% were detected once. 13% of the sample is taken by the ten largest. The sample comprised blood. Receptors originate from a man aged 25 to 40 in good health.

The J gene is TRBJ1-5, the V gene TRBV7-8; D ambiguous. The CDR3 spans 14 residues. The germline V gene has CDR1 SGHVS and CDR2 FQNEAQ. V was clipped by 6 bases and J by 4 bases, with 13 bases between them. The CDR3 coding sequence is TGTGCCAGCAGTGCTAGGGCGGGTAATCAGCCCCAGCATTTT. Translated, it gives CASSARAGNQPQHF.

This clonotype occurred once. V and J are TRBV5-6 and TRBJ1-1; D gene uncertain. V was clipped by 2 bases and J by 7 bases, with 12 bases between them. The CDR3 runs to 13 residues. Germline values: CDR1 SGHDT, CDR2 YYEEEE. This CDR3 is CASSFSGRGEAFF. Here the CDR3 DNA reads TGTGCCAGCAGCTTCTCGGGTCGAGGTGAAGCTTTCTTT.

In this sample, this clonotype turned up a few times. The gene calls are TRBV6-2 or TRBV6-3 and TRBJ2-1; D ambiguous. The germline V gene has CDR1 MNHEY and CDR2 SVGEGT. The CDR3 runs 16 residues. V dropped 5 bases and J dropped 0 bases, with 14 bases sitting between them. CDR3 loop: CASSSGGRDSYNEQFF. DNA of the CDR3: TGTGCCAGCAGTAGTGGTGGAAGGGACTCCTACAATGAGCAGTTCTTC.

This clonotype was seen many times. The rearrangement joins TRBV3-1 to TRBJ2-7; a weak D match, TRBD2 (6 bases). The CDR3 loop spans 14 amino acids. Germline V gene sequence: CDR1 LGHDT, CDR2 YNNKEL (reference sequence). V gave up 4 bases and J gave up 4 bases, with 14 bases separating them. CDR3 nucleotide sequence: TGTGCCAGCAGCCTAGCCGGGACTGAATACGAGCAGTACTTC. Its translation: CASSLAGTEYEQYF.

V usage is TRBV15 and J usage is TRBJ1-4; no firm D call. Trimming took off 9 bases at V and 4 bases at J, with 12 bases between the two ends. CDR3 length: 13 amino acids. Per the germline V gene, CDR1 is LNHNV and CDR2 is YYDKDF (reference sequence). In DNA form, the CDR3 reads TGTGCCACATGGAGATTCGGTAATGAAAAACTGTTTTTT. This encodes CATWRFGNEKLFF.

This clonotype was seen a few times. The chain couples TRBV6-5 to TRBJ2-1; unclear D gene. Trimming removed 6 bases from V and 0 bases from J, with 12 bases in between. CDR1 MNHEY and CDR2 SVGAGI come from the germline V gene. The CDR3 extends over 15 amino acids. CDR3 amino acids: CASSMSDSSYNEQFF. CDR3 nucleotide sequence: TGTGCCAGCAGCATGTCGGATAGCTCCTACAATGAGCAGTTCTTC.

V and J are TRBV6-1 and TRBJ2-1; no reliable D call. The CDR3 runs 13 residues. Between the trimmed V and J ends, which lost 7 bases and 4 bases, there was a span of 11 bases. Germline lookup yields CDR1 MNHNS and CDR2 SASEGT. The CDR3 protein is CASNSDPYNEQFF. The DNA of the CDR3 is TGTGCCAGCAATTCGGACCCTTACAATGAGCAGTTCTTC.

This clonotype was counted a few times. V usage is TRBV9 and J usage is TRBJ2-7, with 7 nucleotides matching TRBD1. Germline lookup yields CDR1 SGDLS and CDR2 YYNGEE. J lost 2 bases, V lost 3 bases, and 11 bases had no gene match. The CDR3 runs to 16 residues. CDR3 DNA sequence: TGTGCCAGCAGCGCCGAGGCCGGGACAGACACCTACGAGCAGTACTTC. It is translated as CASSAEAGTDTYEQYF.

This clonotype was seen more than once but under ten times. This sequence joins TRBV2 and TRBJ1-1; D gene unclear. V shed 7 bases and J shed 3 bases, with 9 bases lying between them. The germline V gene encodes CDR1 SNHLY and CDR2 FYNNEI. The CDR3 spans 12 residues. The CDR3 bases are TGTGCCAGCAACGAGGGAGACACTGAAGCTTTCTTT. This sequence encodes CASNEGDTEAFF.

This clonotype has at least ten counts. The chain uses TRBV6-1 and TRBJ2-3; 8 positions agree with TRBD1. V trimming: 7 bases; J trimming: 1 base; junction bases outside the gene matches: 7. The germline V gene encodes CDR1 MNHNS and CDR2 SASEGT. The CDR3 runs to 15 residues. CDR3 loop: CASTMDRVGTDTQYF. As DNA, the CDR3 is TGTGCCAGCACCATGGACAGGGTCGGCACAGATACGCAGTATTTT.

This clonotype was observed a few times. The chain links TRBV6-2 or TRBV6-3 to TRBJ2-7, with TRBD2 matching over 8 bases. Losses at the gene ends were 4 bases for V and 3 bases for J; bases not matched to a gene: 8. CDR1 and CDR2 from the germline V gene are MNHEY and SVGEGT. The CDR3 contains 15 residues. The CDR3: CASSSPAGGRYEQYF. CDR3 nucleotides: TGTGCCAGCAGTTCCCCGGCGGGGGGACGCTACGAGCAGTACTTC.

V gene TRBV20-1 combines with J gene TRBJ2-1; possibly TRBD2 for D (6 bases). The germline CDR1 and CDR2 sequences are DFQATT and SNEGSKA (reference sequence). The length of the CDR3 is 14 residues. V was clipped by 6 bases and J by 10 bases, with 22 bases between them. CDR3 protein: CSAYASSAGYEQFF. The CDR3 nucleotides read TGCAGTGCCTACGCCTCTAGCGCGGGCTACGAGCAGTTCTTC.

The V gene is TRBV9, the J gene TRBJ2-2, with 7 nucleotides matching TRBD1. The CDR3 has 16 amino acids. The germline V gene has CDR1 SGDLS and CDR2 YYNGEE. J lost 0 bases, V lost 0 bases, and 2 bases had no gene match. The DNA for the CDR3 is TGTGCCAGCAGCGTAGCAACAGGGGCGAACACCGGGGAGCTGTTTTTT. Protein: CASSVATGANTGELFF.

V usage is TRBV27 and J usage is TRBJ2-1; 9 nucleotides agree with TRBD1. The CDR3 length is 15 residues. Germline V CDR1 and CDR2: MNHEY, SMNVEV (reference sequence). J lost 6 bases, V lost 6 bases, and 9 bases had no gene match. CDR3: CASSPTGGVSNEQFF. CDR3 nucleotides: TGTGCCAGCAGCCCGACAGGGGGGGTTTCCAATGAGCAGTTCTTC.